This TCR beta chain was recorded in a study of blood T cell repertoires in COVID-19. About the study: Acute-phase and convalescent COVID-19 samples originated in the United States, Italy and Spain. From T cells, B-cell-depleted T cells, or PBMCs came the material, which was cDNA or gDNA.

In the authors' methods: From reference gene primer amplification, estimates of nucleated cell counts were derived. Profiled with immunoSEQ multiplex PCR; TCRdb holds only in-frame clones, not every one. D and trimming come from the DNA, and the V and J calls and clone size come from that table. The sample records roughly 40,000 clones, over 65% being singletons. The CDR3 totals 15 residues. The V and J ends lost 0 bases and 6 bases, in that order; junction bases with no gene match: 2. In germline, CDR1 is SGHRS, CDR2 YFSETQ. The sequence was collected from an older man with acute or convalescent COVID-19. The genes are TRBV5-1 and TRBJ2-2; 10 bases are a match to TRBD2. The sequenced sample was peripheral blood. DNA for the CDR3: TGCGCCAGCAGCTTGGTAGCGGGAGGTTCCGGGGAGCTGTTTTTT. Its translation: CASSLVAGGSGELFF.